The 20 T cell receptor beta chains below all came from one sample that was sequenced in a study of T cells in Graves' hyperthyroidism and ophthalmopathy (dated by TCRdb to about 2019). Libraries were prepared through multiplex PCR. Sequencing was performed on an Illumina HiSeq 2000. The TCR beta CDR3 regions were amplified from the RNA transcripts. The TCR CDR3 was subjected to a first round of RT-PCR using the HTBI primer set and the Qiagen OneStep RT-PCR kit. TCRdb reprocessing: public reads trimmed at Q25 with fastp, clones called with MiXCR, in-frame beta chains kept. Each CDR3 protein gets just one entry, which takes the most common genes and DNA from the rows behind it. In all, the sample holds around 540,000 distinct CDR3 sequences, and around 16% of those were seen once. The top ten constitute 25% to 30% of the sample. Sequencing was carried out using blood. These receptor sequences come from a woman in her twenties or thirties with Graves' ophthalmopathy.

The rearrangement links TRBV7-9 to TRBJ2-7, with D tentatively TRBD2 (6 bases). This CDR3 contains 15 residues. Germline V CDR1 and CDR2: SEHNR, FQNEAQ (reference sequence). Trimming left V 0 bases short and J 5 bases short, with 14 bases between. The CDR3 loop is CASSLAGGSRDEQYF. In DNA, the CDR3 is TGTGCCAGCAGCTTAGCAGGAGGGTCCCGGGACGAGCAGTACTTC.

This clonotype was seen a few times. This rearrangement joins TRBV6-5 to TRBJ2-1, with a weak D call TRBD1 (5 bases). Germline CDR1 and CDR2: MNHEY and SVGAGI. The V end lost 0 bases, the J end lost 8 bases, and 14 bases lay between the germline ends. This CDR3 is built from 15 residues. CDR3: CASSYSGVGYDEQFF. In DNA form, the CDR3 reads TGTGCCAGCAGTTACTCAGGGGTGGGTTACGATGAGCAGTTCTTC.

The chain carries TRBV5-1 and TRBJ2-1; 8 positions agree with TRBD1. The junction had 9 bases not matched to a gene; V was cut back by 1 base and J by 9 bases. CDR1 is SGHRS, CDR2 YFSETQ, per germline. The CDR3 sequence is 15 residues long. The CDR3 DNA reads as TGCGCCAGCAGCTTGTCCGGGGGACAGGTGACTGAGCAGTTCTTC. Amino acids: CASSLSGGQVTEQFF.

The chain links TRBV6-2 or TRBV6-3 to TRBJ2-7, with TRBD1 identical over 8 bases. J was trimmed by 7 bases and V by 0 bases; bases with no gene match: 5. Germline-derived CDR1 and CDR2 are MNHEY and SVGEGT. The CDR3 spans 14 residues. The CDR3: CASSYSQGASEQYF. The CDR3 region has the DNA TGTGCCAGCAGTTACTCGCAGGGGGCCAGTGAGCAGTACTTC.

This clonotype was seen a few times. V is TRBV4-3 and J is TRBJ2-7; a possible D gene is TRBD2 (6 bases). V shed 0 bases and J shed 7 bases, with 10 bases lying between them. CDR1 and CDR2 from the germline V gene are LGHNA and YSLEER. This CDR3 is built from 13 residues. CDR3 nucleotides: TGCGCCAGCAGCCAAGATAGTGGAGGGGAGCAGTACTTC. Translated: CASSQDSGGEQYF.

The chain employs TRBV24-1 and TRBJ2-7; D could derive from TRBD1 or TRBD2 (5 bases each). CDR3 length: 14 residues. With 4 bases removed from V and 6 bases from J, the gap between germline ends came to 15 bases. Germline V gene lookup returns CDR1 KGHDR and CDR2 SFDVKD. CDR3 region: CATSDAGTTGEQYF. DNA of the CDR3: TGTGCCACCAGTGACGCCGGGACGACTGGCGAGCAGTACTTC.

This clonotype has at least ten counts. The rearrangement links TRBV2 to TRBJ2-7, with D perhaps assigned TRBD1 or TRBD2 (5 bases each). Trimming removed 6 bases at V and 6 bases at J, with 15 bases between. Germline loops: CDR1 SNHLY, CDR2 FYNNEI. CDR3 length: 13 residues. As DNA, the CDR3 is TGTGCCAGCAGGAAGGGACCTCGACTCGAGCAGTACTTC. Its protein is CASRKGPRLEQYF.

This clonotype has ten or more counts. The CDR3 sequence is CASSLWETGGNAGANVLTF. CDR3 DNA sequence: TGCGCCAGCAGCTTGTGGGAAACAGGGGGAAATGCTGGGGCCAACGTCCTGACTTTC. V and J are TRBV5-1 and TRBJ2-6; 8 bases agree with TRBD1. The V and J ends lost 1 base and 2 bases, in that order; junction bases with no gene match: 11. Germline CDR1 SGHRS, CDR2 YFSETQ. There are 19 residues in the CDR3.

The V gene is TRBV6-1, the J gene TRBJ2-1; TRBD1 agrees at 9 bases. The V gene end was trimmed by 10 bases and the J gene end by 3 bases; junction bases not matched to a gene: 7. The CDR3 runs to 14 residues. Germline loops: CDR1 MNHNS, CDR2 SASEGT. The CDR3 here is CATVPGQGYNEQFF. In nucleotides, the CDR3 is TGTGCCACCGTACCGGGACAGGGCTACAATGAGCAGTTCTTC.

This clonotype was detected a few times. This sequence joins TRBV10-3 and TRBJ2-1, with D possibly matching TRBD2 (5 bases). There are 15 residues in the CDR3. From germline, CDR1 is ENHRY and CDR2 SYGVKD. Trimming left V 0 bases short and J 3 bases short, with 9 bases between. The CDR3 DNA sequence: TGTGCCATCAGTGAGTCCTCTAGCAGCTACAATGAGCAGTTCTTC. It codes for CAISESSSSYNEQFF.

The table lists this clonotype with many counts. The gene calls are TRBV7-2 and TRBJ2-5; unclear D gene. Trimming removed 8 bases from V and 5 bases from J, with 3 bases in between. In germline, CDR1 is SGHTA, CDR2 FQGNSA. This CDR3 region has 9 residues. The CDR3 bases are TGTGCCAGCGGGGAGACCCAGTACTTC. This translates into CASGETQYF.

The J gene is TRBJ2-7, the V gene TRBV14, with unresolved D. The V and J ends lost 0 bases and 5 bases respectively, with 8 bases between them. The length of the CDR3 is 13 residues. The germline V gene has CDR1 SGHDN and CDR2 FVKESK. This CDR3 reads CASSQDDGNEQYF. Written as DNA, the CDR3 is TGTGCCAGCAGCCAAGATGACGGAAACGAGCAGTACTTC.

The chain employs TRBV19 and TRBJ2-4, with D tentatively TRBD1 (5 bases). Trimming left V 3 bases short and J 1 base short, with 16 bases between. Looked up from germline, CDR1 is LNHDA and CDR2 is SQIVND (reference sequence). This CDR3 comprises 17 residues. The CDR3 DNA follows: TGTGCCAGTAGTATTCTCGACAGCACCATGGCCAAAAACATTCAGTACTTC. Translation gives CASSILDSTMAKNIQYF.

This clonotype has at least ten counts. V usage is TRBV6-1 and J usage is TRBJ2-1; the match to TRBD2 covers 8 bases. Germline CDR1 is MNHNS and CDR2 is SASEGT. This CDR3 contains 15 residues. V shed 10 bases and J 0 bases; nucleotides not matched to a gene: 8. The CDR3 loop is CATGLAWVSYNEQFF. CDR3 nucleotide sequence: TGTGCCACCGGACTAGCTTGGGTCTCCTACAATGAGCAGTTCTTC.

This chain uses TRBV18 with TRBJ2-3; D ambiguous. CDR1 is KGHSH and CDR2 is LQKENI in the germline V gene. V lost 6 bases and J lost 2, with 12 bases in between. There are 14 residues in the CDR3. As DNA, the CDR3 is TGTGCCAGCTCCCCGCAAAAAAACACAGATACGCAGTATTTT. Translating it yields CASSPQKNTDTQYF.

In this sample, this clonotype turned up many times. V gene TRBV27 combines with J gene TRBJ2-7, with TRBD2 matching over 13 bases. From germline, CDR1 is MNHEY and CDR2 SMNVEV (reference sequence). V dropped 5 bases and J dropped 7; count of bases not matched to a gene: 8. The CDR3 is made up of 15 amino acids. CDR3 region: CASSDGTSGMGEQYF. In DNA form, the CDR3 reads TGTGCCAGCAGTGACGGGACTAGCGGGATGGGGGAGCAGTACTTC.

This clonotype was counted ten times or more. The V and J genes are TRBV5-8 and TRBJ2-7, with a weak D call TRBD2 (5 bases). Germline CDR1 and CDR2: SGHTS and YDEGEE. Trimming left V 6 bases short and J 0 bases short, with 25 bases between. The CDR3 is made up of 18 amino acids. Written as DNA, the CDR3 is TGTGCCAGCAATGTACCCCCCAGGACTGGGCGGAGCTCCTACGAGCAGTACTTC. Translated, it gives CASNVPPRTGRSSYEQYF.

With respect to this clonotype: Germline is not matched at one junction end, which may reflect a read error. The CDR3 spells CASSLAVQGAIYGYIF. The CDR3, as DNA: TGTGCCAGCAGCTTGGCAGTTCAGGGGGCAATCTATGGCTACATCTTC. This sequence joins TRBV5-5 and TRBJ1-2, with 8 bases lining up with TRBD1. CDR3 size: 16 residues. Germline lookup yields CDR1 SGHKS and CDR2 YYEKEE (reference sequence).

V and J are TRBV7-3 and TRBJ2-2; D is unclear. V dropped 7 bases and J dropped 2 bases, with 8 bases sitting between them. The germline gives CDR1 SGHTA, CDR2 FQGTGA. The CDR3 spans 13 residues. The CDR3 loop reads CASNHYNTGELFF. As DNA, the CDR3 is TGTGCCAGCAACCACTACAACACCGGGGAGCTGTTTTTT.

V gene TRBV5-1 combines with J gene TRBJ2-4; D is unclear. Germline V gene lookup returns CDR1 SGHRS and CDR2 YFSETQ. The CDR3 sequence is 12 residues long. Trimming shortened V by 3 bases and J by 7 bases, and 8 bases separated the two germline ends. CDR3 DNA: TGCGCCAGCAGCTCGTTCGGGAACATTCAGTACTTC. It encodes CASSSFGNIQYF.